These T cell receptor beta chains were read from a single sample in a study of identical twins. TCRdb itself ran the 5' RACE reads through MiXCR, one entry per CDR3 protein. This repertoire shows approximately 680,000 distinct CDR3 sequences, roughly 7.2% found once; its top ten account for around 1.6%. In addition, the sample was reused for a study of yellow fever vaccine responses in identical twins.

Specimen: PBMCs. Receptors originate from a woman aged 18-29 years in good health. CDR3s include the opening cysteine and the closing phenylalanine or tryptophan. The D gene is left open where the match is weak. For some rows the clone size is stated as once, few or many, or as a class when expanded; others skip it.

D: NA
J: TRBJ1-1
V: TRBV7-3
size: few
CDR3: CASSLKGSGGRRTEAFF
DNA: TGTGCCAGCAGCTTAAAGGGGTCGGGGGGGCGGAGGACTGAAGCTTTCTTT

D: NA
J: TRBJ2-2
V: TRBV3-1
size: NA
CDR3: CASTSRGFGELFF
DNA: TGTGCCAGCACCTCAAGGGGATTCGGGGAGCTGTTTTTT

D: NA
J: TRBJ1-1
V: TRBV4-1
size: few
CDR3: CASSQAGMGTEAFF
DNA: TGCGCCAGCAGCCAAGCCGGGATGGGAACTGAAGCTTTCTTT

D: TRBD1
J: TRBJ1-5
V: TRBV28
size: NA
CDR3: CASMPQTGGVQPQHF
DNA: TGTGCCAGCATGCCCCAGACAGGGGGCGTTCAGCCCCAGCATTTT

D: TRBD1
J: TRBJ2-3
V: TRBV9
size: NA
CDR3: CASSLPGQGPSTDTQYF
DNA: TGTGCCAGCAGCCTTCCGGGACAGGGTCCTAGCACAGATACGCAGTATTTT

D: TRBD1
J: TRBJ2-5
V: TRBV10-3
size: NA
CDR3: CAISIRQGQETQYF
DNA: TGTGCCATCAGTATTCGACAGGGCCAAGAGACCCAGTACTTC

D: NA
J: TRBJ1-3
V: TRBV12-3/TRBV12-4
size: NA
CDR3: CASSRIGGRGSGNTIYF
DNA: TGTGCCAGCAGCCGAATTGGGGGCCGGGGCTCTGGAAACACCATATATTTT

D: NA
J: TRBJ1-4
V: TRBV10-2
size: NA
CDR3: CASSELGWYGDEKLFF
DNA: TGCGCCAGCAGTGAGCTAGGTTGGTACGGCGATGAAAAACTGTTTTTT

D: TRBD1
J: TRBJ1-4
V: TRBV7-6
size: NA
CDR3: CASSFRPGGGEKLFF
DNA: TGTGCCAGCAGCTTTAGGCCAGGGGGAGGTGAAAAACTGTTTTTT

D: NA
J: TRBJ2-7
V: TRBV20-1
size: few
CDR3: CSANPRTHTYEQYF
DNA: TGCAGTGCTAATCCCCGGACGCACACCTACGAGCAGTACTTC

D: NA
J: TRBJ2-1
V: TRBV3-1
size: many
CDR3: CASSQERGIPYNEQFF
DNA: TGTGCCAGCAGCCAAGAGCGTGGGATCCCTTACAATGAGCAGTTCTTC

D: TRBD1
J: TRBJ1-1
V: TRBV28
size: many
CDR3: CASARAGGNTEAFF
DNA: TGTGCCAGCGCTAGGGCAGGGGGAAACACTGAAGCTTTCTTT

D: NA
J: TRBJ2-5
V: TRBV5-1
size: few
CDR3: CASSPLGRGQGETQYF
DNA: TGCGCCAGCAGCCCCCTTGGACGGGGGCAGGGGGAGACCCAGTACTTC

D: NA
J: TRBJ2-5
V: TRBV5-6
size: NA
CDR3: CASSPLESWETQYF
DNA: TGTGCCAGCAGCCCACTAGAGTCTTGGGAGACCCAGTACTTC

D: TRBD2
J: TRBJ2-1
V: TRBV5-1
size: many
CDR3: CASSPLSREGYEQFF
DNA: TGCGCCAGCAGCCCGCTGTCGCGGGAGGGGTATGAGCAGTTCTTC

D: NA
J: TRBJ1-5
V: TRBV21-1
size: NA
CDR3: CASSKATPPRDRYNQPEAGQPQHF
DNA: TGTGCCAGCAGCAAAGCCACACCTCCCAGGGACAGATACAATCAGCCCGAAGCGGGCCAGCCCCAGCATTTT

D: NA
J: TRBJ2-3
V: TRBV7-9
size: few
CDR3: CASTPGGADTQYF
DNA: TGTGCCAGCACCCCTGGCGGGGCGGATACGCAGTATTTT

D: NA
J: TRBJ2-5
V: TRBV12-3/TRBV12-4
size: NA
CDR3: CASSLGGSGDQYF
DNA: TGTGCCAGCAGTTTAGGGGGATCCGGGGACCAGTACTTC

D: NA
J: TRBJ2-7
V: TRBV11-2
size: NA
CDR3: CASSPYYEQYF
DNA: TGTGCCAGCAGCCCCTACTACGAGCAGTACTTC

D: TRBD1
J: TRBJ1-2
V: TRBV12-3/TRBV12-4
size: few
CDR3: CASSLQQGAWYGYTF
DNA: TGTGCCAGCAGTCTTCAACAGGGGGCCTGGTATGGCTACACCTTC

D: TRBD1
J: TRBJ2-2
V: TRBV5-1
size: many
CDR3: CASSFTGDTGELFF
DNA: TGCGCCAGCAGTTTCACAGGGGACACCGGGGAGCTGTTTTTT

D: TRBD2
J: TRBJ2-1
V: TRBV12-3/TRBV12-4
size: few
CDR3: CASSLTSGATYNEQFF
DNA: TGTGCCAGCAGTTTGACTAGCGGGGCCACCTACAATGAGCAGTTCTTC

D: TRBD1
J: TRBJ2-5
V: TRBV5-1
size: many
CDR3: CASSLDLQGRETQYF
DNA: TGCGCCAGCAGCTTGGACCTACAGGGGAGAGAGACCCAGTACTTC

D: NA
J: TRBJ1-1
V: TRBV6-1
size: many
CDR3: CASTQELGMNTEAFF
DNA: TGTGCCAGCACCCAGGAATTGGGGATGAACACTGAAGCTTTCTTT

D: TRBD1
J: TRBJ2-7
V: TRBV11-2
size: few
CDR3: CASSETGGSYEQYF
DNA: TGTGCCAGCAGCGAGACAGGGGGGTCCTACGAGCAGTACTTC

D: NA
J: TRBJ2-7
V: TRBV5-1
size: many
CDR3: CASSLGRSYEQYF
DNA: TGCGCCAGCAGCTTGGGGCGTAGCTACGAGCAGTACTTC

D: TRBD1
J: TRBJ1-1
V: TRBV12-3/TRBV12-4
size: many
CDR3: CASSLTGANTEAFF
DNA: TGTGCCAGCAGCTTAACAGGGGCAAACACTGAAGCTTTCTTT

D: NA
J: TRBJ2-1
V: TRBV7-9
size: many
CDR3: CAQGKDSNEQFF
DNA: TGTGCCCAGGGAAAGGACTCCAATGAGCAGTTCTTC

D: TRBD2
J: TRBJ2-2
V: TRBV2
size: NA
CDR3: CASRGSSGSPGELFF
DNA: TGTGCCAGCAGGGGGTCTAGCGGGAGTCCTGGGGAGCTGTTTTTT

D: NA
J: TRBJ1-5
V: TRBV7-8
size: few
CDR3: CASSPNRDTYQPQHF
DNA: TGTGCCAGCAGCCCGAACCGGGACACCTATCAGCCCCAGCATTTT

D: TRBD2
J: TRBJ2-3
V: TRBV28
size: few
CDR3: CASKRLAVASTDTQYF
DNA: TGTGCCAGCAAGAGACTAGCGGTAGCTAGCACAGATACGCAGTATTTT

D: NA
J: TRBJ2-1
V: TRBV27
size: many
CDR3: CASMGHKSNEQFF
DNA: TGTGCCAGCATGGGCCACAAGTCCAATGAGCAGTTCTTC

D: TRBD2
J: TRBJ2-5
V: TRBV11-2
size: NA
CDR3: CASSTGTSGGGGPETQYF
DNA: TGTGCCAGCAGTACCGGGACTAGCGGGGGAGGAGGCCCGGAGACCCAGTACTTC

D: NA
J: TRBJ2-3
V: TRBV5-6
size: few
CDR3: CASSTWVALTDTQYF
DNA: TGTGCCAGCAGTACGTGGGTAGCCCTCACGGATACGCAGTATTTT

D: NA
J: TRBJ2-3
V: TRBV20-1
size: few
CDR3: CSAGRSSSRTDTQYF
DNA: TGCAGTGCTGGAAGAAGTAGCAGTCGCACAGATACGCAGTATTTT

D: NA
J: TRBJ1-1
V: TRBV3-1
size: NA
CDR3: CASSQDLSQEMFEYTEAFF
DNA: TGTGCCAGCAGCCAGGATCTTTCACAGGAGATGTTTGAGTACACTGAAGCTTTCTTT

D: NA
J: TRBJ1-5
V: TRBV24-1
size: NA
CDR3: CATSSARSNQPQHF
DNA: TGTGCCACCAGTTCCGCCCGCAGCAATCAGCCCCAGCATTTT

D: TRBD2
J: TRBJ2-1
V: TRBV10-3
size: few
CDR3: CANGLGTNEQFF
DNA: TGTGCCAACGGACTAGGCACCAATGAGCAGTTCTTC

D: TRBD1
J: TRBJ2-1
V: TRBV5-1
size: few
CDR3: CASSTGQEPNEQFF
DNA: TGCGCCAGCAGCACGGGACAGGAACCCAATGAGCAGTTCTTC

D: NA
J: TRBJ2-1
V: TRBV14
size: NA
CDR3: CASSQRDNSAYNEQFF
DNA: TGTGCCAGCAGCCAGAGGGACAACTCAGCCTACAATGAGCAGTTCTTC

D: NA
J: TRBJ2-5
V: TRBV12-3/TRBV12-4
size: many
CDR3: CASSLVMGSETQYF
DNA: TGTGCCAGCAGTTTAGTTATGGGGAGCGAGACCCAGTACTTC

D: NA
J: TRBJ2-2
V: TRBV4-1
size: NA
CDR3: CASSQARPGELFF
DNA: TGCGCCAGCAGCCAAGCCAGGCCCGGGGAGCTGTTTTTT

D: NA
J: TRBJ2-2
V: TRBV3-1
size: NA
CDR3: CASSQTDSTGELFF
DNA: TGTGCCAGCAGCCAAACAGACAGCACCGGGGAGCTGTTTTTT

D: NA
J: TRBJ2-5
V: TRBV20-1
size: many
CDR3: CSGRRGFQETQYF
DNA: TGCAGTGGTAGGAGGGGTTTTCAAGAGACCCAGTACTTC

D: NA
J: TRBJ2-5
V: TRBV29-1
size: few
CDR3: CSVIASRYQETQYF
DNA: TGCAGCGTAATAGCTAGCCGATACCAAGAGACCCAGTACTTC

D: TRBD2
J: TRBJ2-3
V: TRBV12-3/TRBV12-4
size: many
CDR3: CASRGASGGAADTQYF
DNA: TGTGCCAGCAGGGGCGCCAGCGGGGGGGCGGCAGATACGCAGTATTTT